These 22 T cell receptor beta chains came from one sample sequenced in a study of beta chain features in type 1 diabetes. General study points: A moderate, significant TCRB CDR3 shortening appeared in type 1 diabetes across four CD4+ subsets.

No antigen is known for these receptors. Expressed TCRB transcripts were sequenced, since all the RNA that had been isolated was reverse transcribed. TCRdb keeps only in-frame clones here, not all; method: immunoSEQ multiplex PCR. Of more than 200,000 clones in the sample, more than 15% were seen once. The sample was naive CD4+ T cells from blood. All receptors come from a man aged 25-45 years with type 1 diabetes.

The J gene is TRBJ2-7, the V gene TRBV6-1, with a tentative D call TRBD1 (5 bases). Trimming cost V 6 bases and J 7 bases, with 7 bases left between them. Germline loops: CDR1 MNHNS, CDR2 SASEGT. CDR3 length equals 10 residues. The CDR3 loop is CASSHREQYF. The CDR3 DNA is TGTGCCAGCAGCCACAGGGAGCAGTACTTC.

The chain links TRBV28 to TRBJ1-1; D unclear. The CDR3 sequence is 15 residues long. Between the trimmed V and J ends, which lost 2 bases and 1 base, there was a span of 11 bases. Germline V gene lookup returns CDR1 MDHEN and CDR2 SYDVKM. DNA of the CDR3: TGTGCCAGCAGTTTAAGGTGGCAGTCGAACACTGAAGCTTTCTTT. Its translation is CASSLRWQSNTEAFF.

The chain has TRBV7-2 and TRBJ1-2, with D unclear. Per the germline V gene, CDR1 is SGHTA and CDR2 is FQGNSA. The CDR3 consists of 16 residues. Trimming shortened V by 5 bases and J by 3 bases, and 19 bases separated the two germline ends. As DNA, the CDR3 is TGTGCCAGCAGCCCGACTAGTGCTTTCAGCTACTATGGCTACACCTTC. Its translation: CASSPTSAFSYYGYTF. Full variable domain (missing parts from reference TRBV7-2 and TRBJ1-2): GAGVSQSPSNKVTEKGKDVELRCDPISGHTALYWYRQSLGQGLEFLIYFQGNSAPDKSGLPSDRFSAERTGGSVSTLTIQRTQQEDSAVYLCASSPTSAFSYYGYTFGSGTRLTVV.

The genes are TRBV5-1 and TRBJ2-2, with D hard to call. V lost 4 bases to trimming and J lost 1 base, with 11 bases between them. The CDR3 consists of 15 residues. Germline V lookup: CDR1 SGHRS, CDR2 YFSETQ. CDR3 DNA sequence: TGCGCCAGCAGCCCCAAGGCTGGGAACACCGGGGAGCTGTTTTTT. Protein product: CASSPKAGNTGELFF.

CDR3 region: CASSLGDKAYEQYF. CDR3 coding DNA: TGTGCCAGCAGCTTAGGGGACAAAGCCTACGAGCAGTACTTC. The rearrangement uses TRBV11-2 and TRBJ2-7; weak D call: TRBD1 (6 bases). CDR1 SGHAT and CDR2 FQNNGV come from the germline V gene. Trimming stripped 1 base from V and 2 bases from J, with 9 bases between. The CDR3 extends over 14 amino acids.

V is TRBV7-9 and J is TRBJ2-1, with unresolved D. From germline, CDR1 is SEHNR and CDR2 FQNEAQ (reference sequence). This CDR3 spans 17 amino acids. V lost 3 bases to trimming and J lost 4 bases, with 19 bases between them. The DNA of the CDR3 is TGTGCCAGCAGCTTGCCAGCCAGTCAACGGCTATACAATGAGCAGTTCTTC. This encodes CASSLPASQRLYNEQFF.

This clone was observed a handful of times. The gene calls are TRBV7-3 and TRBJ2-3; D may be TRBD2 (5 bases). The CDR3 consists of 16 residues. Germline V gives CDR1 SGHTA, CDR2 FQGTGA. V was shortened by 4 bases and J by 1 base, with 15 bases between the two germline ends. CDR3 in amino acids: CASSSRLSGGTDTQYF. Written as DNA, the CDR3 is TGTGCCAGCAGCTCTCGACTCAGCGGCGGCACAGATACGCAGTATTTT. Based on the CDR3 plus reference TRBV7-3 and TRBJ2-3, the full variable domain is GAGVSQTPSNKVTEKGKYVELRCDPISGHTALYWYRQSLGQGPEFLIYFQGTGAADDSGLPNDRFFAVRPEGSVSTLKIQRTERGDSAVYLCASSSRLSGGTDTQYFGPGTRLTVL.

The chain uses TRBV29-1 and TRBJ1-1; TRBD1 agrees at 7 bases. CDR1 is SQVTM and CDR2 is ANQGSEA in the germline V gene. V shed 4 bases and J 12 bases; nucleotides not matched to a gene: 14. There are 13 residues in the CDR3. CDR3 protein: CSVAGLRQGASFF. In nucleotides, the CDR3 is TGCAGCGTTGCAGGCCTTAGACAGGGTGCGTCTTTCTTT. The full variable domain, its missing parts supplied by reference TRBV29-1 and TRBJ1-1, is SAVISQKPSRDICQRGTSLTIQCQVDSQVTMMFWYRQQPGQSLTLIATANQGSEATYESGFVIDKFPISRPNLTFSTLTVSNMSPEDSSIYLCSVAGLRQGASFFGQGTRLTVV.

Details on this clone: One end of the junction is discordant with germline, which a read error may explain. The chain links TRBV7-9 to TRBJ2-1; TRBD2 matches 11 bases. CDR3 length: 15 amino acids. Germline V lookup: CDR1 SEHNR, CDR2 FQNEAQ (reference sequence). CDR3 residues: CASSSGLAENNEQFF. In DNA form, the CDR3 reads TGCGCCAGCAGCTCGGGACTAGCGGAAAACAATGAGCAGTTCTTC.

This chain joins TRBV15 and TRBJ1-2; D is perhaps TRBD1 (6 bases). Trimming cost V 0 bases and J 8 bases, with 13 bases left between them. Germline loops: CDR1 LNHNV, CDR2 YYDKDF (reference sequence). The CDR3 length is 14 residues. The CDR3 nucleotides are TGTGCCACCAGCAGAGAGCAGGGGACCTACGGCTACACCTTC. Encoded protein: CATSREQGTYGYTF.

The genes are TRBV4-2 and TRBJ1-1; D may be TRBD1 (5 bases). The CDR3 contains 13 residues. Trimming left V 6 bases short and J 4 bases short, with 12 bases between. Germline-derived CDR1 and CDR2 are LGHNA and YNFKEQ. The CDR3 sequence is CASRRLGGTEAFF. The CDR3, as DNA: TGTGCCAGCAGGAGGCTGGGGGGCACTGAAGCTTTCTTT.

This rearrangement joins TRBV29-1 to TRBJ1-1, with 8 bases lining up with TRBD1. The CDR3 is 13 amino acids. Germline-derived CDR1 and CDR2 are SQVTM and ANQGSEA. Losses at the gene ends were 7 bases for V and 0 bases for J; bases not matched to a gene: 4. This CDR3 reads CSAGQGLNTEAFF. CDR3 in DNA: TGCAGCGCCGGACAGGGCTTGAACACTGAAGCTTTCTTT.

This chain connects TRBV9 to TRBJ2-1; D is uncertain. CDR1 SGDLS and CDR2 YYNGEE come from the germline V gene. The CDR3 sequence is 16 residues long. V lost 5 bases and J lost 0, with 15 bases in between. The CDR3 nucleotides are TGTGCCAGCAGAGAGAAGACGGAGAGCTCCTACAATGAGCAGTTCTTC. As protein: CASREKTESSYNEQFF.

This clone was observed a few times. The V call is TRBV28, the J call TRBJ2-7; possibly TRBD1 for D (5 bases). In germline, CDR1 is MDHEN, CDR2 SYDVKM. The CDR3 has 14 amino acids. V shed 5 bases and J shed 3 bases, with 14 bases lying between them. CDR3 coding DNA: TGTGCCAGCAGTCTCCAGGGTGTTGGCTACGAGCAGTACTTC. It is translated as CASSLQGVGYEQYF. Based on the CDR3 plus reference TRBV28 and TRBJ2-7, the full variable domain is DVKVTQSSRYLVKRTGEKVFLECVQDMDHENMFWYRQDPGLGLRLIYFSYDVKMKEKGDIPEGYSVSREKKERFSLILESASTNQTSMYLCASSLQGVGYEQYFGPGTRLTVT.

This clone showed up just a few times. This CDR3 reads CASSPRQTSTDTQYF. Here the CDR3 DNA reads TGTGCCAGCAGCCCAAGACAGACTAGCACAGATACGCAGTATTTT. This rearrangement joins TRBV7-2 to TRBJ2-3; possibly TRBD1 for D (5 bases). The CDR3 is made up of 15 amino acids. Per the germline V gene, CDR1 is SGHTA and CDR2 is FQGNSA. With 5 bases removed from V and 0 bases from J, the gap between germline ends came to 12 bases.

V usage is TRBV2 and J usage is TRBJ2-5; no clear D. Germline V gene lookup returns CDR1 SNHLY and CDR2 FYNNEI. The CDR3 extends over 10 amino acids. With 6 bases removed from V and 4 bases from J, the gap between germline ends came to 3 bases. CDR3: CASRLETQYF. CDR3 DNA: TGTGCCAGCAGGCTAGAGACCCAGTACTTC.

This clone was counted between two and nine times. The chain couples TRBV19 to TRBJ2-1; no clear D. The CDR3 is made up of 14 amino acids. V lost 3 bases and J 1 base, leaving 7 bases between the germline ends. Germline-derived CDR1 and CDR2 are LNHDA and SQIVND (reference sequence). The CDR3 loop reads CASSIRGSYNEQFF. For the CDR3, the DNA is TGTGCCAGTAGTATCCGCGGATCCTACAATGAGCAGTTCTTC.

J is TRBJ2-3 and V is TRBV27; TRBD2 agrees at 9 bases. The germline gives CDR1 MNHEY, CDR2 SMNVEV (reference sequence). CDR3 length equals 16 residues. The V and J ends lost 2 bases and 1 base, in that order; junction bases with no gene match: 4. The CDR3 here is CASSLATSGRTDTQYF. The CDR3 DNA follows: TGTGCCAGCAGTTTAGCGACTAGCGGCCGCACAGATACGCAGTATTTT.

The V and J genes are TRBV29-1 and TRBJ2-5; weak D call: TRBD2 (7 bases). Per germline, CDR1 SQVTM and CDR2 ANQGSEA. The CDR3 runs 14 residues. Trimming took 3 bases from V and 4 from J, leaving 15 bases between them. In DNA form, the CDR3 reads TGCAGCGTTGAGGGGGGGGCGATTCTAGAGACCCAGTACTTC. Its protein product is CSVEGGAILETQYF.

The J gene is TRBJ2-1, the V gene TRBV29-1; D is ambiguous. The CDR3 is 11 residues long. Germline V lookup: CDR1 SQVTM, CDR2 ANQGSEA. Between the trimmed V and J ends, which lost 7 bases and 7 bases, there was a span of 11 bases. The DNA of the CDR3 is TGCAGCGGCATAAATTGGAATGAGCAGTTCTTC. It encodes CSGINWNEQFF.

This chain joins TRBV7-2 and TRBJ2-5; possible D gene TRBD2, 5 bases. Deletions cut 5 bases from V and 5 bases from J, with 9 bases between. The CDR3 loop spans 12 amino acids. CDR1 is SGHTA, CDR2 FQGNSA, per germline. The CDR3 loop reads CASSRDRETQYF. The CDR3 DNA follows: TGTGCCAGCAGCCGGGATAGGGAGACCCAGTACTTC.

This clone was seen a few times. This rearrangement joins TRBV7-2 to TRBJ2-3; D might be TRBD1 (5 bases). Trimming removed 3 bases at V and 2 bases at J, with 9 bases between. The CDR3 loop spans 14 amino acids. Looked up from germline, CDR1 is SGHTA and CDR2 is FQGNSA. This chain's CDR3 is CASSLRQTTDTQYF. The CDR3 coding sequence is TGTGCCAGCAGCTTGAGACAGACCACAGATACGCAGTATTTT. Full variable domain (rest looked up from reference TRBV7-2 and TRBJ2-3): GAGVSQSPSNKVTEKGKDVELRCDPISGHTALYWYRQSLGQGLEFLIYFQGNSAPDKSGLPSDRFSAERTGGSVSTLTIQRTQQEDSAVYLCASSLRQTTDTQYFGPGTRLTVL.